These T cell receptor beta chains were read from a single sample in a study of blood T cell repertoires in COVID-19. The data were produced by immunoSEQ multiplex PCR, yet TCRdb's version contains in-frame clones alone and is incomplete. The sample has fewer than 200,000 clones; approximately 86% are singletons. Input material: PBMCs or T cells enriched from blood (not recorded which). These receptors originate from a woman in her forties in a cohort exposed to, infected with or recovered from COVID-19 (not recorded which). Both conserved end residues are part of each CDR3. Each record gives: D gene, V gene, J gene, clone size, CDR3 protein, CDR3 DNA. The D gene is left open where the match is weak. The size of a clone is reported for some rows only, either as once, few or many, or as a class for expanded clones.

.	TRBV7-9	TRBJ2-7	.	CASSLSPAGAYEQYF	TGTGCCAGCAGCTTATCGCCGGCCGGGGCCTACGAGCAGTACTTC
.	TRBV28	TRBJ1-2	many	CASSLSTGLLEYGYTF	TGTGCCAGCAGTTTAAGCACAGGGCTCCTTGAATATGGCTACACCTTC
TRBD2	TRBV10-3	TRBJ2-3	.	CATGGLAGGPHDTQYF	TGTGCCACGGGGGGGCTAGCGGGAGGCCCCCATGATACGCAGTATTTT
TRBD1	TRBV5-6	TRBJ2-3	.	CASSYGTGTAEWDTQYF	TGTGCCAGCAGCTATGGGACCGGGACAGCTGAATGGGATACGCAGTATTTT
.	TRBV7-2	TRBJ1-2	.	CASSPGLPPSGGYTF	TGTGCCAGCAGCCCGGGACTCCCCCCTTCTGGTGGCTACACCTTC
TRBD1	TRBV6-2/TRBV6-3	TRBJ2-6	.	CASSSTGGTGANVLTF	TGTGCCAGCAGTTCTACAGGGGGCACTGGGGCCAACGTCCTGACTTTC
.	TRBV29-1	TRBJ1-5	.	CSVRDPNQPQHF	TGCAGCGTTCGGGATCCCAATCAGCCCCAGCATTTT
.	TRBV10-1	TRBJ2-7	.	CASSESDGQSRYEQYF	TGCGCCAGCAGTGAGTCGGACGGACAGAGTCGCTACGAGCAGTACTTC
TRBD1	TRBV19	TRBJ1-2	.	CASSIYHSTGFSYGYTF	TGTGCCAGTAGTATCTACCATTCGACAGGGTTCAGCTATGGCTACACCTTC
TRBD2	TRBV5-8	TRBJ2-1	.	CASSLGTSGYNEQFF	TGTGCCAGCAGCTTGGGGACTAGCGGTTACAATGAGCAGTTCTTC
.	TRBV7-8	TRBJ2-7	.	CASSGGANYGYEQYF	TGTGCCAGCAGCGGGGGGGCTAATTACGGTTACGAGCAGTACTTC
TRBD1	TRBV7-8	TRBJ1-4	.	CASTLGQINEKLFF	TGTGCCAGCACCCTGGGACAGATTAATGAAAAACTGTTTTTT
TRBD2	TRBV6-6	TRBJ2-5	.	CATTQRASGETQYF	TGTGCCACAACCCAAAGGGCTAGCGGGGAGACCCAGTACTTC
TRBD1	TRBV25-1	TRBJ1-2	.	CASSAGTGGLYGYTF	TGTGCCAGCAGTGCCGGGACAGGGGGCCTCTATGGCTACACCTTC
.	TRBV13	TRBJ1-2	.	CASSTEGNYGYTF	TGTGCCAGCAGCACAGAGGGTAACTATGGCTACACCTTC
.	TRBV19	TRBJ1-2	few	CAILYKIEGRPSNYGYTF	TGTGCCATCCTCTATAAGATTGAGGGTCGGCCTTCTAACTATGGCTACACCTTC
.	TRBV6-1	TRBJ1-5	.	CASSESIQHF	TGTGCCAGCAGTGAGTCTATCCAGCATTTT
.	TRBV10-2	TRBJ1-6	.	CASREDGTNYNSPLHF	TGCGCCAGCAGGGAAGACGGGACTAATTATAATTCACCCCTCCACTTT
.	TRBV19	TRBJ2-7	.	CASSMAGYYEQYF	TGTGCCAGTAGTATGGCAGGTTACTACGAGCAGTACTTC
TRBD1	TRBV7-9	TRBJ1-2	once	CASSFDRAGGYTF	TGTGCCAGCAGCTTCGACAGGGCAGGCGGCTACACCTTC
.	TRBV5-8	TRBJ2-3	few	CASSFYRSSTDTQYF	TGTGCCAGCAGCTTTTACAGGTCCTCCACAGATACGCAGTATTTT
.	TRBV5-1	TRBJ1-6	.	CASSFGEDGSPLHF	TGCGCCAGCAGCTTCGGGGAAGACGGGTCACCCCTCCACTTT
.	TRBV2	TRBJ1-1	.	CASSDPAMNTEAFF	TGTGCCAGCAGTGACCCCGCTATGAACACTGAAGCTTTCTTT
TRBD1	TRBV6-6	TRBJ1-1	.	CASSYGTGYTEAFF	TGTGCCAGCAGTTACGGGACAGGGTACACTGAAGCTTTCTTT
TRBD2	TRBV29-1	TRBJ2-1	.	CSDGRSRSYNEQFF	TGCAGCGACGGGAGGTCCCGTTCCTACAATGAGCAGTTCTTC
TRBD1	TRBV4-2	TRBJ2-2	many	CASSPGTGDTGELFF	TGTGCCAGCAGCCCTGGGACAGGGGACACCGGGGAGCTGTTTTTT
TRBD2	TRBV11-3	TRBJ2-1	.	CASSLVAGGYNEQFF	TGTGCCAGCAGCTTAGTAGCGGGAGGATACAATGAGCAGTTCTTC
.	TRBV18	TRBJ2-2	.	CASSPGQGPGTGELFF	TGTGCCAGCTCACCCGGTCAGGGGCCGGGCACCGGGGAGCTGTTTTTT
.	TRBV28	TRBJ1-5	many	CASSLISSNSNQPQHF	TGTGCCAGCAGTTTAATCTCCAGTAATAGCAATCAGCCCCAGCATTTT
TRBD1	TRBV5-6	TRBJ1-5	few	CASSLARQGAGAEPQHF	TGTGCCAGCAGCTTGGCCCGGCAGGGGGCTGGGGCAGAGCCCCAGCATTTT
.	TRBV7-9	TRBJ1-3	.	CASSPPRGAGNTIYF	TGTGCCAGCAGCCCCCCTCGGGGGGCTGGAAACACCATATATTTT
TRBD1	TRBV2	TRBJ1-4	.	CASRTGTGGEKLFF	TGTGCCAGCCGCACCGGGACAGGGGGCGAAAAACTGTTTTTT